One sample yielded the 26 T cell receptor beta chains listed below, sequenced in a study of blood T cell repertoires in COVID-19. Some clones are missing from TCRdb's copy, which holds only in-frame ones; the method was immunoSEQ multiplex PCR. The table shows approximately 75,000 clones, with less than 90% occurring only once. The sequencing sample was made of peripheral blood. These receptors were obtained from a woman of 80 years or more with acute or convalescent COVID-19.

CDR3 region: CATVDRVRGTQYF. The CDR3 region has the DNA TGTGCCACCGTGGACAGGGTTCGTGGGACCCAGTACTTC. The V and J genes are TRBV24-1 and TRBJ2-5, with 8 bases matching TRBD1. The ends lost 9 bases at V and 7 bases at J; junction bases unmatched: 9. The germline V gene has CDR1 KGHDR and CDR2 SFDVKD. The length of the CDR3 is 13 residues.

CDR3 bases: TGTGCCAGCAGGGGAGCGGGAGGTAACTTAGAGACCCAGTACTTC. It translates to CASRGAGGNLETQYF. The gene calls are TRBV27 and TRBJ2-5; 9 bases line up with TRBD2. Trimming at V came to 6 bases and at J to 4 bases, leaving 9 bases not matched to a gene. The CDR3 has 15 amino acids. The germline V gene encodes CDR1 MNHEY and CDR2 SMNVEV (reference sequence).

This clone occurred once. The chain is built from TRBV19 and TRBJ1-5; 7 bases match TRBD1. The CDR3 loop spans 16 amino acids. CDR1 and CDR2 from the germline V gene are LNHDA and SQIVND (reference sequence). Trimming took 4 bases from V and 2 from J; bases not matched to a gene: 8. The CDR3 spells CASSRTRGRGNQPQHF. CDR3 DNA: TGTGCCAGTAGTAGAACCAGGGGGAGAGGCAATCAGCCCCAGCATTTT.

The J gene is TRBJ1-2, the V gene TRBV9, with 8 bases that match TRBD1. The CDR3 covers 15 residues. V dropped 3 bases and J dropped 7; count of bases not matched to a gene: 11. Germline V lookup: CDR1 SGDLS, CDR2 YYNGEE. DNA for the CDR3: TGTGCCAGCAGCGAAAACCTCAGGGGGCAGGGTGGCTACACCTTC. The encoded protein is CASSENLRGQGGYTF.

The CDR3 is CASSTYTSVTGELFF. CDR3 sequence (DNA): TGTGCCAGCAGCACTTACACTAGCGTCACCGGGGAGCTGTTTTTT. The chain uses TRBV5-6 and TRBJ2-2, with TRBD2 identical over 7 bases. V trimming: 4 bases; J trimming: 4 bases; junction bases outside the gene matches: 7. The CDR3 consists of 15 residues. Germline CDR1 is SGHDT and CDR2 is YYEEEE.

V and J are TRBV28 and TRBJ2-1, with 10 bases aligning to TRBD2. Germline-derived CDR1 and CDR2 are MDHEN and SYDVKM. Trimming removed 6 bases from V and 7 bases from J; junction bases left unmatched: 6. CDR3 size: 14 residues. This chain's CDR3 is CASRLGLAANEQFF. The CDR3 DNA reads TGTGCCAGCAGGTTAGGACTAGCGGCAAATGAGCAGTTCTTC.

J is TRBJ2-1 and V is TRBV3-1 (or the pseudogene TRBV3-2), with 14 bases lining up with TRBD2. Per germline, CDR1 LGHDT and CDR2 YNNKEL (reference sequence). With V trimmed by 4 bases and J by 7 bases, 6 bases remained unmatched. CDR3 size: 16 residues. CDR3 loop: CASSLLGLAGVNEQFF. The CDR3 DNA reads TGTGCCAGCAGCCTACTGGGACTAGCGGGAGTGAATGAGCAGTTCTTC.

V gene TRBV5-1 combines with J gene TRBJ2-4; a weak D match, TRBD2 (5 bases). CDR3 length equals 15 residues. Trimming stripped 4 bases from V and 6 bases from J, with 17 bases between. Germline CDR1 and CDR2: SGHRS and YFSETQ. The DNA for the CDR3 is TGCGCCAGCAGCCCGCCACTGGCGGGTGCAAACATTCAGTACTTC. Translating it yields CASSPPLAGANIQYF.

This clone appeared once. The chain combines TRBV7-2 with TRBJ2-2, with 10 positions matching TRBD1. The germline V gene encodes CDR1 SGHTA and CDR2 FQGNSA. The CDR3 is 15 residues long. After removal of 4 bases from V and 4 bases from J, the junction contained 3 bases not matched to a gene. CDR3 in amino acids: CASSWGQGSTGELFF. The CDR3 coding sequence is TGTGCCAGCAGCTGGGGACAGGGGAGCACCGGGGAGCTGTTTTTT.

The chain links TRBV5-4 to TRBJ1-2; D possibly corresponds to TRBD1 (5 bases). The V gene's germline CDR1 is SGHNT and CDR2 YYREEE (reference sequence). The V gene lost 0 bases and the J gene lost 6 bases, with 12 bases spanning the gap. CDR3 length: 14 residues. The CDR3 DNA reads TGTGCCAGCAGCTTGGGGCAGGGCATAGATGGCTACACCTTC. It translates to CASSLGQGIDGYTF.

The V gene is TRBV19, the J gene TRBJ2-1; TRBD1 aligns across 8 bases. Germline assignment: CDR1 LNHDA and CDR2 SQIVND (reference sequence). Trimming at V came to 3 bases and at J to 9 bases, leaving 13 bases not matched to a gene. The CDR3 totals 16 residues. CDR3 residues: CASSMVSVQGASEQFF. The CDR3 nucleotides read TGTGCCAGTAGTATGGTCTCGGTGCAGGGGGCAAGTGAGCAGTTCTTC.

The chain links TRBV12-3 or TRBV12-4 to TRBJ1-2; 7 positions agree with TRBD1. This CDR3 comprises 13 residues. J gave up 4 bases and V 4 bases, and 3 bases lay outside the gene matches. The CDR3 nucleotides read TGTGCCAGCAGTTCGTGGGACAGCTATGGCTACACCTTC. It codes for CASSSWDSYGYTF.

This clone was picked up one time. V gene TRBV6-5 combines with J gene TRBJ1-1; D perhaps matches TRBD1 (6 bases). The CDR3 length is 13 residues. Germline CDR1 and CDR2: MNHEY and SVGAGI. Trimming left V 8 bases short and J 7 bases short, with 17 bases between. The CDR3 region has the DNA TGTGCCAGCTGGGGACATGTAGATATTGAAGCTTTCTTT. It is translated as CASWGHVDIEAFF.

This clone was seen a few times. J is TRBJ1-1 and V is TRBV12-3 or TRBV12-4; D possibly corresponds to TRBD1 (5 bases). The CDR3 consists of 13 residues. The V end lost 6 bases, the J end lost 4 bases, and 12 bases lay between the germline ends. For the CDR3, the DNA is TGTGCCAGCAGCTCGACAGTGGGCACTGAAGCTTTCTTT. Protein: CASSSTVGTEAFF.

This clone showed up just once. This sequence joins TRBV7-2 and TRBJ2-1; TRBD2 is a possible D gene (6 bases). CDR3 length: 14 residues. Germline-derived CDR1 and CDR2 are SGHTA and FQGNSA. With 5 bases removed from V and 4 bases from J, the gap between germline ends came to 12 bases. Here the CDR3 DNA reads TGTGCCAGCAGCCGTAGCGGATTTTACAATGAGCAGTTCTTC. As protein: CASSRSGFYNEQFF.

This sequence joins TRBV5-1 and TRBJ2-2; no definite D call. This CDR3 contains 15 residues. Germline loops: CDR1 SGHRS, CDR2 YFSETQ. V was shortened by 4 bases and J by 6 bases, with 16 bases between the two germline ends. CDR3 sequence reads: CASSPRADRAGELFF. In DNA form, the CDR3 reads TGCGCCAGCAGCCCCCGTGCAGATCGTGCCGGGGAGCTGTTTTTT.

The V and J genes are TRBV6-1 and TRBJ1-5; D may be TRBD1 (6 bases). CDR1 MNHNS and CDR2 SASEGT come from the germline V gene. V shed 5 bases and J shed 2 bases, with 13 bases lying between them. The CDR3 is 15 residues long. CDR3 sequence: CASSPTGSGNQPQHF. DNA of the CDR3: TGTGCCAGCAGTCCCACAGGGAGCGGCAATCAGCCCCAGCATTTT.

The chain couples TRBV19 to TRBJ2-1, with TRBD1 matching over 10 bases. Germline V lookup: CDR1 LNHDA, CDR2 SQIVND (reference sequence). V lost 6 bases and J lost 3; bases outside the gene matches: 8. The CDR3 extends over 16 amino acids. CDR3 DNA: TGTGCCAGTAGCCGCCCCTGGACAGGGGGCTACAATGAGCAGTTCTTC. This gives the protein CASSRPWTGGYNEQFF. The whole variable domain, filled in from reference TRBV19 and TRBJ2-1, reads DGGITQSPKYLFRKEGQNVTLSCEQNLNHDAMYWYRQDPGQGLRLIYYSQIVNDFQKGDIAEGYSVSREKKESFPLTVTSAQKNPTAFYLCASSRPWTGGYNEQFFGPGTRLTVL.

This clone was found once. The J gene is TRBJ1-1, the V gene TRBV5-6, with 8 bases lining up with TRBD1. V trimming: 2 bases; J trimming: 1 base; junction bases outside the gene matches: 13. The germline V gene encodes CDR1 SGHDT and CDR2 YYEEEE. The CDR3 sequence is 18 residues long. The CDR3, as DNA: TGTGCCAGCAGCTTCGCAGGGCCAGGGGGCTTTTCGAACACTGAAGCTTTCTTT. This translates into CASSFAGPGGFSNTEAFF.

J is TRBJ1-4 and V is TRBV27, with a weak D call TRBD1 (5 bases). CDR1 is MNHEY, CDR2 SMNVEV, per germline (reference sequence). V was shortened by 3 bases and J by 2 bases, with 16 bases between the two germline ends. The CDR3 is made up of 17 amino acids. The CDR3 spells CASSFKGALRTNEKLFF. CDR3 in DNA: TGTGCCAGCAGTTTCAAAGGGGCTTTACGGACTAATGAAAAACTGTTTTTT.

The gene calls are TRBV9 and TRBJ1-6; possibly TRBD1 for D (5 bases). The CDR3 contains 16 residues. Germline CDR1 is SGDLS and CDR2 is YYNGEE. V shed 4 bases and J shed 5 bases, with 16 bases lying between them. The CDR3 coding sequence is TGTGCCAGCAGCAAGGACCCGTCGACAGATAATTCACCCCTCCACTTT. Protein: CASSKDPSTDNSPLHF.

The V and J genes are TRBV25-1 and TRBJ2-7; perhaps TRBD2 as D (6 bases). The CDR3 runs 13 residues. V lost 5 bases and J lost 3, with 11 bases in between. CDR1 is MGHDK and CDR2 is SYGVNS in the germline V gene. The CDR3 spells CASSMGGIYEQYF. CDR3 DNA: TGTGCCAGCAGTATGGGAGGCATCTACGAGCAGTACTTC.

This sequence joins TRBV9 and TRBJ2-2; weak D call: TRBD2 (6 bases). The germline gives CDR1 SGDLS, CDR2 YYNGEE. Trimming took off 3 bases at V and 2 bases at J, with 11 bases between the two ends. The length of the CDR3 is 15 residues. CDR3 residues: CASSAAGRNTGELFF. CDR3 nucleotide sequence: TGTGCCAGCAGCGCTGCGGGGCGCAACACCGGGGAGCTGTTTTTT.

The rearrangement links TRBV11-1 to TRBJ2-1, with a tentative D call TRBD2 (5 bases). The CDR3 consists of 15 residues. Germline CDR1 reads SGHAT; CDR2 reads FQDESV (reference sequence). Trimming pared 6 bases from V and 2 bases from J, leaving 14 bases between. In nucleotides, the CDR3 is TGTGCCAGCAGAGTCACGGCGGGCCCCTACAATGAGCAGTTCTTC. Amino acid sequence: CASRVTAGPYNEQFF.

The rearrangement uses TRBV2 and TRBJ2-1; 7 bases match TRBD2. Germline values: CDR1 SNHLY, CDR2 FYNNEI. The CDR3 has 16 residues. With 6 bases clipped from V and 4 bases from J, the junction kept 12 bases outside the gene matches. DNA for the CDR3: TGTGCCAGCAGACCCCAGGAGGCTAGCGGTTACAATGAGCAGTTCTTC. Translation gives CASRPQEASGYNEQFF.

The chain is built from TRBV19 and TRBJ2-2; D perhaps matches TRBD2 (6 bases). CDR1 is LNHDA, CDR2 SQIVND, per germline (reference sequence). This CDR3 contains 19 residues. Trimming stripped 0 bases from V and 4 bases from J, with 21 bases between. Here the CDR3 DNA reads TGTGCCAGTAGTATAGAATCTGTCATGACTAGTACGGGCACCGGGGAGCTGTTTTTT. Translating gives CASSIESVMTSTGTGELFF.